A single sample is the source of the 27 T cell receptor beta chains below, sequenced in a study of T cell changes during pregnancy in multiple sclerosis. TCRdb's copy holds only in-frame clones and misses some; the assay was immunoSEQ multiplex PCR. Here the sample spans around 40,000 clones, roughly 91% being singletons. The source material was CD4+ T cells from peripheral blood mononuclear cells, sampled in the third trimester of pregnancy. The receptors derive from a female donor with multiple sclerosis, enrolled in a pregnancy study.

This clone was counted once. CDR3 bases: TGTGCCAGCAGGGCAGGGACTGAAGCTTTCTTT. It specifies CASRAGTEAFF. The chain joins TRBV2 to TRBJ1-1, with TRBD1 as a possible D gene (5 bases). In germline, CDR1 is SNHLY, CDR2 FYNNEI. V shed 6 bases and J shed 5 bases, with 7 bases lying between them. This CDR3 is 11 amino acids long.

The rearrangement uses TRBV5-1 and TRBJ2-3, with TRBD2 matching over 11 bases. V shed 3 bases and J 0 bases; nucleotides not matched to a gene: 3. This CDR3 has 16 residues. Germline-derived CDR1 and CDR2 are SGHRS and YFSETQ. In DNA form, the CDR3 reads TGCGCCAGCAGCTGGCGGACTAGCGGGAGCACAGATACGCAGTATTTT. Translated: CASSWRTSGSTDTQYF.

V gene TRBV7-3 combines with J gene TRBJ2-1, with 11 bases identical to TRBD1. The CDR3 consists of 21 residues. The trim removed 5 bases at V and 5 bases at J, leaving 23 bases unmatched. Germline V gene data show CDR1 as SGHTA and CDR2 as FQGTGA. The CDR3 DNA sequence: TGTGCCAGCAGCGACCAACTGCTTCGGACAGGGGGCTCTACAGTGGACAATGAGCAGTTCTTC. This translates into CASSDQLLRTGGSTVDNEQFF. Drawing the rest from reference TRBV7-3 and TRBJ2-1, the complete variable domain is GAGVSQTPSNKVTEKGKYVELRCDPISGHTALYWYRQSLGQGPEFLIYFQGTGAADDSGLPNDRFFAVRPEGSVSTLKIQRTERGDSAVYLCASSDQLLRTGGSTVDNEQFFGPGTRLTVL.

The gene calls are TRBV30 and TRBJ2-3, with 8 bases that match TRBD2. Losses at the gene ends were 1 base for V and 2 bases for J; bases not matched to a gene: 5. CDR1 and CDR2 (germline): GTSNPN, SVGIG (reference sequence). This CDR3 comprises 15 residues. In nucleotides, the CDR3 is TGTGCCTGGAGTGAGCAAGCGGGAGCCACAGATACGCAGTATTTT. Its protein product is CAWSEQAGATDTQYF.

V and J are TRBV5-1 and TRBJ2-1; D remains unclear. Germline V CDR1 and CDR2: SGHRS, YFSETQ. The CDR3 is made up of 15 amino acids. V dropped 5 bases and J dropped 3 bases, with 15 bases sitting between them. CDR3 sequence (DNA): TGCGCCAGCAGTTTTGGGTCGCTAGACTACAATGAGCAGTTCTTC. Protein: CASSFGSLDYNEQFF.

This clone was found once. The chain couples TRBV5-1 to TRBJ2-3; a weak D match, TRBD2 (6 bases). The CDR3 contains 16 residues. Germline CDR1 and CDR2: SGHRS and YFSETQ. Trimming took off 4 bases at V and 0 bases at J, with 15 bases between the two ends. The CDR3 coding sequence is TGCGCCAGCAGCCTCCCGGCTAGCGTCAGCACAGATACGCAGTATTTT. Protein sequence: CASSLPASVSTDTQYF.

This chain joins TRBV28 and TRBJ2-7; 7 nucleotides agree with TRBD2. CDR1 and CDR2 (germline): MDHEN, SYDVKM. The CDR3 sequence is 14 residues long. Trimming removed 2 bases from V and 2 bases from J; junction bases left unmatched: 3. CDR3 residues: CASSLGLVAYEQYF. CDR3 in DNA: TGTGCCAGCAGTTTAGGACTAGTGGCCTACGAGCAGTACTTC.

This chain connects TRBV6-1 to TRBJ2-7, with TRBD2 matching 7 bases. Germline V CDR1 and CDR2: MNHNS, SASEGT. V shed 8 bases and J 1 base; nucleotides not matched to a gene: 5. The CDR3 extends over 13 amino acids. The CDR3 reads CASGGGSSYEQYF. The CDR3 region has the DNA TGTGCCAGCGGGGGGGGTTCATCCTACGAGCAGTACTTC.

This chain joins TRBV28 and TRBJ2-5, with 8 positions matching TRBD1. The germline CDR1 and CDR2 sequences are MDHEN and SYDVKM. There are 15 residues in the CDR3. V lost 7 bases, J lost 7 bases, and 14 bases stayed unmatched. The CDR3 sequence: CASNLDRARRGTQYF. For the CDR3, the DNA is TGTGCCAGCAACCTGGACAGGGCCCGGAGGGGGACCCAGTACTTC.

The V gene is TRBV7-2, the J gene TRBJ2-1; D is possibly TRBD2 (5 bases). CDR1 and CDR2 (germline): SGHTA, FQGNSA. V was trimmed by 1 base and J by 7 bases, leaving 11 bases between them. The length of the CDR3 is 14 residues. The CDR3 reads CASSLVRGLNEQFF. As DNA, the CDR3 is TGTGCCAGCAGCTTAGTGCGAGGGTTGAATGAGCAGTTCTTC.

The chain is built from TRBV27 and TRBJ2-7; 9 bases are a match to TRBD2. V shed 3 bases, J shed 1 base, and the junction held 10 bases outside the gene matches. CDR3 size: 17 residues. Germline V gene sequence: CDR1 MNHEY, CDR2 SMNVEV (reference sequence). CDR3 loop: CASSFRASGITSYEQYF. CDR3 bases: TGTGCCAGCAGTTTTAGGGCTAGCGGGATAACATCCTACGAGCAGTACTTC.

The V gene is TRBV6-1, the J gene TRBJ1-4, with 10 positions matching TRBD1. In germline, CDR1 is MNHNS, CDR2 SASEGT. This CDR3 region has 14 residues. The junction had 2 bases not matched to a gene; V was cut back by 3 bases and J by 7 bases. The CDR3, as DNA: TGTGCCAGCAGTGAGGGGACAGGGGCTGAAAAACTGTTTTTT. Translation: CASSEGTGAEKLFF.

This rearrangement joins TRBV5-5 to TRBJ2-1; D may be TRBD1 (5 bases). This CDR3 has 15 residues. The V gene's germline CDR1 is SGHKS and CDR2 YYEKEE (reference sequence). V dropped 3 bases and J dropped 2 bases, with 12 bases sitting between them. CDR3 amino acids: CASSSQGWAYNEQFF. The DNA of the CDR3 is TGTGCCAGCAGCTCGCAGGGTTGGGCCTACAATGAGCAGTTCTTC.

This chain joins TRBV5-8 and TRBJ1-5; D gene uncertain. The CDR3 runs 15 residues. V lost 0 bases and J 3 bases, leaving 10 bases between the germline ends. Germline V gene lookup returns CDR1 SGHTS and CDR2 YDEGEE. The CDR3 coding sequence is TGTGCCAGCAGCTTGGAACCAGGTCTCAATCAGCCCCAGCATTTT. Its protein is CASSLEPGLNQPQHF.

J is TRBJ2-1 and V is TRBV7-2, with 9 bases that match TRBD2. With V trimmed by 5 bases and J by 15 bases, 17 bases remained unmatched. Germline loops: CDR1 SGHTA, CDR2 FQGNSA. This CDR3 comprises 15 residues. Here the CDR3 DNA reads TGTGCCAGCAGCAAATGGGTGCCTAGCGGGACATCGCCGTTCTTC. Translation: CASSKWVPSGTSPFF.

This chain links TRBV4-2 with TRBJ2-7, with 8 bases aligning to TRBD2. There are 18 residues in the CDR3. With 4 bases clipped from V and 5 bases from J, the junction kept 19 bases outside the gene matches. CDR1 is LGHNA and CDR2 is YNFKEQ in the germline V gene. CDR3 sequence (DNA): TGTGCCAGCAGCCGAAACGGGGGGGGAACAGGGCGTTTCGACGAGCAGTACTTC. Protein sequence: CASSRNGGGTGRFDEQYF.

This sequence joins TRBV7-2 and TRBJ2-3; TRBD2 matches 12 bases. CDR3 length: 17 residues. With 1 base clipped from V and 2 bases from J, the junction kept 4 bases outside the gene matches. Per germline, CDR1 SGHTA and CDR2 FQGNSA. The CDR3 is CASSLVGLAGITDTQYF. In nucleotides, the CDR3 is TGTGCCAGCAGCTTAGTTGGACTAGCGGGGATCACAGATACGCAGTATTTT.

This clone was observed once. V usage is TRBV7-2 and J usage is TRBJ1-5, with D tentatively TRBD1 (5 bases). V shed 1 base and J shed 4 bases, with 23 bases lying between them. CDR1 is SGHTA, CDR2 FQGNSA, per germline. This CDR3 contains 19 residues. The CDR3 DNA sequence: TGTGCCAGCAGCTTAGGCGGGTCGGGGAGGATTGGGGGAAATCAGCCCCAGCATTTT. Protein product: CASSLGGSGRIGGNQPQHF.

This clone was detected once. The V call is TRBV28, the J call TRBJ2-2; 7 nucleotides align to TRBD2. The length of the CDR3 is 14 residues. With 10 bases clipped from V and 3 bases from J, the junction kept 8 bases outside the gene matches. The germline V gene has CDR1 MDHEN and CDR2 SYDVKM. CDR3 sequence: CAIRGSLDTGELFF. The CDR3 DNA reads as TGTGCCATCCGCGGGAGTCTAGACACCGGGGAGCTGTTTTTT.

This chain uses TRBV5-1 with TRBJ2-5; maybe TRBD2 (6 bases). Germline loops: CDR1 SGHRS, CDR2 YFSETQ. The CDR3 sequence is 13 residues long. The V and J ends lost 2 bases and 4 bases respectively, with 9 bases between them. DNA for the CDR3: TGCGCCAGCAGCTTCGGGAGAACAGAGACCCAGTACTTC. Protein: CASSFGRTETQYF. The full variable domain, with the rest looked up from reference TRBV5-1 and TRBJ2-5, is KAGVTQTPRYLIKTRGQQVTLSCSPISGHRSVSWYQQTPGQGLQFLFEYFSETQRNKGNFPGRFSGRQFSNSRSEMNVSTLELGDSALYLCASSFGRTETQYFGPGTRLLVL.

The chain uses TRBV19 and TRBJ2-7; 9 bases match TRBD1. The CDR3 is 14 amino acids. V was clipped by 6 bases and J by 1 base; unmatched bases: 4. Germline loops: CDR1 LNHDA, CDR2 SQIVND (reference sequence). CDR3 coding DNA: TGTGCCAGTAGATGGGACAGGGATTCCTACGAGCAGTACTTC. As protein: CASRWDRDSYEQYF.

V and J are TRBV2 and TRBJ1-1; D is undetermined. CDR1 and CDR2 (germline): SNHLY, FYNNEI. The CDR3 covers 12 residues. Deletions cut 7 bases from V and 1 base from J, with 7 bases between. CDR3 protein: CASKGANTEAFF. Here the CDR3 DNA reads TGTGCCAGCAAGGGAGCGAACACTGAAGCTTTCTTT.

The rearrangement links TRBV6-1 to TRBJ2-7, with D possibly TRBD2 on 6 matching bases. CDR3 length: 15 residues. Trimming shortened V by 3 bases and J by 4 bases, and 16 bases separated the two germline ends. CDR1 MNHNS and CDR2 SASEGT come from the germline V gene. The CDR3 DNA follows: TGTGCCAGCAGTGACATAGTAGGGACTTTGTACGAGCAGTACTTC. It encodes CASSDIVGTLYEQYF.

This clone was recorded once. V and J are TRBV19 and TRBJ2-5; 11 positions agree with TRBD1. Germline V CDR1 and CDR2: LNHDA, SQIVND (reference sequence). This CDR3 comprises 16 residues. After removal of 1 base from V and 5 bases from J, the junction contained 6 bases not matched to a gene. CDR3 residues: CASSIGGQGGRETQYF. CDR3 in DNA: TGTGCCAGTAGTATAGGGGGACAGGGGGGTAGGGAGACCCAGTACTTC.

The chain combines TRBV19 with TRBJ1-4; D may be TRBD1 (5 bases). The CDR3 consists of 15 residues. The V gene's germline CDR1 is LNHDA and CDR2 SQIVND (reference sequence). V was clipped by 3 bases and J by 3 bases, with 11 bases between them. CDR3 sequence reads: CASSIRQSPNEKLFF. For the CDR3, the DNA is TGTGCCAGTAGTATCAGACAGAGCCCTAATGAAAAACTGTTTTTT.

The chain links TRBV6-5 to TRBJ1-1; the D is unclear. This CDR3 contains 13 residues. Germline V gene sequence: CDR1 MNHEY, CDR2 SVGAGI. Trimming pared 7 bases from V and 3 bases from J, leaving 12 bases between. The chain's CDR3 is CASKESGDTEAFF. CDR3 coding DNA: TGTGCCAGCAAAGAAAGCGGAGACACTGAAGCTTTCTTT.

V is TRBV27 and J is TRBJ1-5; D not resolved. With 5 bases removed from V and 5 bases from J, the gap between germline ends came to 13 bases. Germline V CDR1 and CDR2: MNHEY, SMNVEV (reference sequence). The length of the CDR3 is 14 residues. CDR3 protein: CASSLSLNYQPQHF. DNA of the CDR3: TGTGCCAGCAGTCTCTCACTAAACTATCAGCCCCAGCATTTT.